This entry concerns a single T cell receptor (beta chain). This entry belongs to a study of blood T cell repertoires in COVID-19. Under the authors' procedure: Amplification with reference gene primers provided the estimates of nucleated cell counts. Sequencing was performed with immunoSEQ multiplex PCR; in TCRdb, only in-frame clones are kept and a portion is missing. V, J and clone size reflect that table, while D and trimming were determined from the DNA. The profile shows about 98,000 clones, around 82% of them singletons. The CDR3 sequence is 16 residues long. V gave up 3 bases and J gave up 3 bases; unmatched junction bases: 7. Germline V lookup: CDR1 KGHSH, CDR2 LQKENI.

The receptor was isolated from a man between 65 and 85 years old with active or convalescent COVID-19. Material: peripheral blood. The rearrangement links TRBV18 to TRBJ1-5; 8 positions agree with TRBD1. The CDR3 DNA reads as TGTGCCAGCTCACCCTCAGGACAGGGTGACAATCAGCCCCAGCATTTT. This codes for CASSPSGQGDNQPQHF.